This passage covers 4 T cell receptor beta chains from one sample sequenced in a study of cytotoxic CD8 clonotypes in ibrutinib-treated CLL. Measured with immunoSEQ multiplex PCR; TCRdb has only the in-frame clones, and not every one. Among roughly 52,000 clones, around half were seen once, and the ten largest hold approximately 32%. Material: PBMCs, obtained after 12 months of ibrutinib treatment. The receptors were sampled from a human donor with chronic lymphocytic leukemia.

This clone was observed a handful of times. The J gene is TRBJ1-1, the V gene TRBV2; D gene uncertain. The germline V gene has CDR1 SNHLY and CDR2 FYNNEI. Trimming cost V 6 bases and J 0 bases, with 8 bases left between them. This CDR3 is 13 amino acids long. CDR3 amino acids: CASREPMNTEAFF. DNA of the CDR3: TGTGCCAGCAGAGAGCCCATGAACACTGAAGCTTTCTTT.

The V call is TRBV9, the J call TRBJ2-5; D not resolved. The V end was cut by 0 bases, the J end by 5 bases, with 11 bases between. Germline-derived CDR1 and CDR2 are SGDLS and YYNGEE. The CDR3 has 14 amino acids. CDR3 amino acids: CASSVATPGETQYF. CDR3 bases: TGTGCCAGCAGCGTAGCGACCCCCGGGGAGACCCAGTACTTC.

This chain uses TRBV5-6 with TRBJ1-4; D gene unclear. In germline, CDR1 is SGHDT, CDR2 YYEEEE. The CDR3 runs 14 residues. Trimming took off 7 bases at V and 1 base at J, with 11 bases between the two ends. DNA of the CDR3: TGTGCCAGCTTCCTCCGAGTAACTAATGAAAAACTGTTTTTT. Its translation: CASFLRVTNEKLFF.

This clone occurred once. The chain uses TRBV5-4 and TRBJ2-1, with 12 nucleotides matching TRBD2. The trim removed 5 bases at V and 4 bases at J, leaving 16 bases unmatched. The length of the CDR3 is 19 residues. Germline values: CDR1 SGHNT, CDR2 YYREEE (reference sequence). The CDR3 loop is CASRSRQGLAGSGYNEQFF. CDR3 coding DNA: TGTGCCAGCAGGAGTCGGCAGGGACTAGCGGGCTCTGGTTACAATGAGCAGTTCTTC.